This is a list of T cell receptor beta chains from one sample in a study of T cell responses to AZD1222 COVID-19 vaccine. Generated by immunoSEQ multiplex PCR, the TCRdb table keeps only in-frame clones and is missing some. Seen here are around 270,000 clones, almost 95% observed once, and the top ten hold around 0.58%. Sequences were derived from peripheral blood, sampled 28 days after the second AZD1222 dose. Receptor source: an adult who received the AZD1222 COVID-19 vaccine. Both conserved end residues are part of each CDR3. A D gene is named only where the DNA matches it firmly. Size is omitted from some rows. Given values are once, few, many or a class for expanded clones.

clone size: -
V gene: TRBV18
D gene: -
J gene: TRBJ2-1
CDR3 DNA: TGTGCCAGCTCCCTCGTCGGGCGCAATGAGCAGTTCTTC
CDR3 protein: CASSLVGRNEQFF

clone size: -
V gene: TRBV4-2
D gene: -
J gene: TRBJ2-6
CDR3 DNA: TGTGCCAGCAGCCAAGAACGGCAGTCTGGGGCCAACGTCCTGACTTTC
CDR3 protein: CASSQERQSGANVLTF

clone size: -
V gene: TRBV28
D gene: TRBD1
J gene: TRBJ1-5
CDR3 DNA: TGTGCCAGCAGTTTCGACCAGGGGGTTTATCAGCCCCAGCATTTT
CDR3 protein: CASSFDQGVYQPQHF

clone size: -
V gene: TRBV10-3
D gene: -
J gene: TRBJ1-1
CDR3 DNA: TGTGCCATCAGTTTAGGACAGAACACTGAAGCTTTCTTT
CDR3 protein: CAISLGQNTEAFF

clone size: -
V gene: TRBV5-1
D gene: -
J gene: TRBJ2-7
CDR3 DNA: TGCGCCAGCAGGGACCCAGGCGGCGACGAGCAGTACTTC
CDR3 protein: CASRDPGGDEQYF

clone size: -
V gene: TRBV13
D gene: -
J gene: TRBJ2-6
CDR3 DNA: TGTGCCAGCAGCCGGTGGGGGTTACCGTCTGGGGCCAACGTCCTGACTTTC
CDR3 protein: CASSRWGLPSGANVLTF

clone size: few
V gene: TRBV5-6
D gene: -
J gene: TRBJ1-5
CDR3 DNA: TGTGCCAGCGGGGATGGGAAGGTTCAGCCCCAGCATTTT
CDR3 protein: CASGDGKVQPQHF

clone size: -
V gene: TRBV30
D gene: -
J gene: TRBJ2-7
CDR3 DNA: TGTGCCTGGAGTGTCGGTCCTTCCTACGAGCAGTACTTC
CDR3 protein: CAWSVGPSYEQYF

clone size: once
V gene: TRBV29-1
D gene: -
J gene: TRBJ1-2
CDR3 DNA: TGCAGCGTTGAACCCCAGGGGTCTAACTATGGCTACACCTTC
CDR3 protein: CSVEPQGSNYGYTF

clone size: -
V gene: TRBV4-3
D gene: -
J gene: TRBJ1-6
CDR3 DNA: TGCGCCAGCAGCCAAGAGGGGAGACTGACACCCCTCCACTTT
CDR3 protein: CASSQEGRLTPLHF

clone size: -
V gene: TRBV4-2
D gene: -
J gene: TRBJ2-7
CDR3 DNA: TGTGCCAGCAGCCCCAGGGGGGGCTACGAGCAGTACTTC
CDR3 protein: CASSPRGGYEQYF

clone size: -
V gene: TRBV30
D gene: -
J gene: TRBJ1-2
CDR3 DNA: TGTGCCTGGAGTATAAGTTCTGGCTACACCTTC
CDR3 protein: CAWSISSGYTF

clone size: -
V gene: TRBV7-2
D gene: TRBD2
J gene: TRBJ2-5
CDR3 DNA: TGTGCCAGCAGCTTATACACGGGAGGTGGAGAGACCCAGTACTTC
CDR3 protein: CASSLYTGGGETQYF

clone size: once
V gene: TRBV6-2/TRBV6-3
D gene: -
J gene: TRBJ1-1
CDR3 DNA: TGTGCCAGCAGTCCCAGATTCCCCACTGAAGCTTTCTTT
CDR3 protein: CASSPRFPTEAFF

clone size: -
V gene: TRBV12-3/TRBV12-4
D gene: -
J gene: TRBJ1-1
CDR3 DNA: TGTGCCAGCGGAAATGCAGGAGGGCGAGAAGCTTTCTTT
CDR3 protein: CASGNAGGREAFF

clone size: -
V gene: TRBV3-1/TRBV3-2
D gene: TRBD2
J gene: TRBJ2-3
CDR3 DNA: TGTGCCAGCAGCCTGGGGCTAGCGGGAGGGGGCACGCAGTATTTT
CDR3 protein: CASSLGLAGGGTQYF

clone size: -
V gene: TRBV23-1
D gene: TRBD2
J gene: TRBJ2-7
CDR3 DNA: TGCGCCAGCAGTCAGACTAGCAGGAGTGTCGCGTGGTACTTC
CDR3 protein: CASSQTSRSVAWYF

clone size: -
V gene: TRBV5-1
D gene: -
J gene: TRBJ2-5
CDR3 DNA: TGCGCCAGCAGCTCCCAAGAGACCCAGTACTTC
CDR3 protein: CASSSQETQYF

clone size: -
V gene: TRBV15
D gene: -
J gene: TRBJ2-3
CDR3 DNA: TGTGCCACCAGCAGAGAAAGGGCAGATACGCAGTATTTT
CDR3 protein: CATSRERADTQYF

clone size: -
V gene: TRBV21-1
D gene: -
J gene: TRBJ1-1
CDR3 DNA: TGTGCCAGGGAGGAAGCTTTCTTT
CDR3 protein: CAREEAFF

clone size: -
V gene: TRBV18
D gene: -
J gene: TRBJ2-1
CDR3 DNA: TGTGCCAGCTCACCACCAGGGGCAAGGAATGAGCAGTTCTTC
CDR3 protein: CASSPPGARNEQFF

clone size: -
V gene: TRBV3-1/TRBV3-2
D gene: -
J gene: TRBJ1-1
CDR3 DNA: TGTGCCAGCAGCCAAGCCCGTAGCAGGGCTTTGAACACTGAAGCTTTCTTT
CDR3 protein: CASSQARSRALNTEAFF